This T cell receptor beta chain was identified in a study of T-cell reconstitution after alpha-beta-depleted transplantation in children. Germline CDR1 reads MDHEN; CDR2 reads SYDVKM. The CDR3 has 10 residues. V dropped 4 bases and J dropped 7 bases, with 4 bases sitting between them. Researchers prepared the TCRbeta library using unique molecular identifiers, the study reports. Via MiXCR, TCRdb re-called the PCR reads, giving one row per CDR3 protein. The sample lists 350,000 to 400,000 distinct CDR3 sequences, approximately 20% seen once, with 3% to 4.5% in the top ten. This clonotype was recorded a few times.

The receptor was isolated from a human donor who donated a stem cell graft to a child with acute myeloid leukemia. Sequencing used PBMCs from the stem cell graft donor, obtained from the stem cell graft. J is TRBJ2-5 and V is TRBV28; no clear D. The CDR3 loop reads CASSSGTQYF. In DNA, the CDR3 is TGTGCCAGCAGTTCCGGGACCCAGTACTTC.